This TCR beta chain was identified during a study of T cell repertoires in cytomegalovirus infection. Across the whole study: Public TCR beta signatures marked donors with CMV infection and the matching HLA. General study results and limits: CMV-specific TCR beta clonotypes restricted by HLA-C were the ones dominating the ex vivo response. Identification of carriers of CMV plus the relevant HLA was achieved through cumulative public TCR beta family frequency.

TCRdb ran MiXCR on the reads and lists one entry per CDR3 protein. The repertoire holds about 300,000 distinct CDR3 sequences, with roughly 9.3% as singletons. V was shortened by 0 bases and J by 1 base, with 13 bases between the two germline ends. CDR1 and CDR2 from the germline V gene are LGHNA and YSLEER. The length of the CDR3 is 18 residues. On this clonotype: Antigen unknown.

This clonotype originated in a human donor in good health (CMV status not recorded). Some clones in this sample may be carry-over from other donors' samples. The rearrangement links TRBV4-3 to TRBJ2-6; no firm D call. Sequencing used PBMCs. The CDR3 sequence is CASSQDTPTWSGANVLTF. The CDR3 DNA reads TGCGCCAGCAGCCAAGATACCCCAACATGGTCTGGGGCCAACGTCCTGACTTTC.